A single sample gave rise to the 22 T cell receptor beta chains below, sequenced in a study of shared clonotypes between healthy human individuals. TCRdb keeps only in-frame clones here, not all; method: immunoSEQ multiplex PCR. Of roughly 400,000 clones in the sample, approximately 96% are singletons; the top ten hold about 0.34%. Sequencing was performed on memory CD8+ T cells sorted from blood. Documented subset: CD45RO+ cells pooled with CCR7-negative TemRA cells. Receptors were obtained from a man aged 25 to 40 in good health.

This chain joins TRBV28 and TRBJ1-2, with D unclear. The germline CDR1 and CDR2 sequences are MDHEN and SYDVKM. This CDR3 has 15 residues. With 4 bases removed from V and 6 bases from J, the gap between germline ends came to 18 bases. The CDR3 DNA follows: TGTGCCAGCAGTTCCCCACGGTGGGGAATCCATGGCTACACCTTC. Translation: CASSSPRWGIHGYTF.

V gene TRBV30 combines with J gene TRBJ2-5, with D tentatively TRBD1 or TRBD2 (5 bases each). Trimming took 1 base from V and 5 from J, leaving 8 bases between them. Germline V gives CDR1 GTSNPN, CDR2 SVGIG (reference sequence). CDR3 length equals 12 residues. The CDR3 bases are TGTGCCTGGAGTGGTGGGGGTGAGACCCAGTACTTC. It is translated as CAWSGGGETQYF.

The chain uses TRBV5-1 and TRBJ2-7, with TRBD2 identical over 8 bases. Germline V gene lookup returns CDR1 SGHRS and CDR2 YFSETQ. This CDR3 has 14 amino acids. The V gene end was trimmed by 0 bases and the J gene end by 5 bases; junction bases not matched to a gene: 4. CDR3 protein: CASSLGAGVHEQYF. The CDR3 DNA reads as TGCGCCAGCAGCTTGGGAGCGGGAGTCCACGAGCAGTACTTC.

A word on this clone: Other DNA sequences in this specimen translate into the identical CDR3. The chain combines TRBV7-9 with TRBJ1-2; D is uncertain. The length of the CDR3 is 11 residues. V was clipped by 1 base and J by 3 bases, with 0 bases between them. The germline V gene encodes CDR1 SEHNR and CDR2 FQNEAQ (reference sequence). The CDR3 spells CASSLDYGYTF. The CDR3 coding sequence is TGTGCCAGCAGCTTAGACTATGGCTACACCTTC.

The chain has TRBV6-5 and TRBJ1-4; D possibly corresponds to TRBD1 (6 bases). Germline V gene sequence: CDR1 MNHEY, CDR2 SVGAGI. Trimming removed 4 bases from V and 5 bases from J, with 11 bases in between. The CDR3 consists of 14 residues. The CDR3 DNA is TGTGCCAGCAGTTTCGGGGGCGGGAATGAAAAACTGTTTTTT. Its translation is CASSFGGGNEKLFF.

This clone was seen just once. Written as DNA, the CDR3 is TGCGCCAGCAGCCCATACCCAAGGGGCGCGGGCAATGAGCAGTTCTTC. Protein: CASSPYPRGAGNEQFF. This chain connects TRBV4-1 to TRBJ2-1; D possibly matches TRBD1 or TRBD2 (5 bases each). Per germline, CDR1 MGHRA and CDR2 YSYEKL. Trimming took off 4 bases at V and 6 bases at J, with 19 bases between the two ends. CDR3 length: 16 amino acids.

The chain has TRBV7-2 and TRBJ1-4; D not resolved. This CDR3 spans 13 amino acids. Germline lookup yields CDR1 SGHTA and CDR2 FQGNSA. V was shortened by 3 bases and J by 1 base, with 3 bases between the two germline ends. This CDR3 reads CASSFETNEKLFF. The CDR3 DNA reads TGTGCCAGCAGCTTTGAAACTAATGAAAAACTGTTTTTT.

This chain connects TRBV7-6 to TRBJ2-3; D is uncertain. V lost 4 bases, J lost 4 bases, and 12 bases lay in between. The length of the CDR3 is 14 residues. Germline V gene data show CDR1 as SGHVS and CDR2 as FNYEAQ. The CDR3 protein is CASSSTNFADTQYF. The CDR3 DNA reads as TGTGCCAGCAGCTCGACGAACTTTGCAGATACGCAGTATTTT.

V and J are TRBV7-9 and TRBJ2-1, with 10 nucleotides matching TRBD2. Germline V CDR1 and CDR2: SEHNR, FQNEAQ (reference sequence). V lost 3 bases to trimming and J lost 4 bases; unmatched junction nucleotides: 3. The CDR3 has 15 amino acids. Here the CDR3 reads CASSFERGGYNEQFF. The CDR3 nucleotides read TGTGCCAGCAGCTTCGAGCGGGGGGGATACAATGAGCAGTTCTTC.

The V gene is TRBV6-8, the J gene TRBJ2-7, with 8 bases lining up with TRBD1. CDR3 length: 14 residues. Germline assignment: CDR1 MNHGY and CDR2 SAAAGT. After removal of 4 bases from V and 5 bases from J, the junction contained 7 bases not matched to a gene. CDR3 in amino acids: CASSFTGGKNEQYF. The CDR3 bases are TGTGCCAGCAGTTTTACAGGGGGGAAGAACGAGCAGTACTTC.

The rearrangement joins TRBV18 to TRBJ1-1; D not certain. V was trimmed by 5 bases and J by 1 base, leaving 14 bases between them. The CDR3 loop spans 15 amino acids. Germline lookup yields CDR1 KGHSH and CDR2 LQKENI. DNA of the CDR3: TGTGCCAGCTCAGGCGGACCACGGGGGAACACTGAAGCTTTCTTT. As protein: CASSGGPRGNTEAFF.

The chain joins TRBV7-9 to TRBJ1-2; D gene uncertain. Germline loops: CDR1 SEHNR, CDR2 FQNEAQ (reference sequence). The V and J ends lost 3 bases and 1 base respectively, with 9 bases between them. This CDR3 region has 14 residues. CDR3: CASSFVGFNYGYTF. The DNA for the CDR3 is TGTGCCAGCAGCTTCGTCGGTTTTAACTATGGCTACACCTTC.

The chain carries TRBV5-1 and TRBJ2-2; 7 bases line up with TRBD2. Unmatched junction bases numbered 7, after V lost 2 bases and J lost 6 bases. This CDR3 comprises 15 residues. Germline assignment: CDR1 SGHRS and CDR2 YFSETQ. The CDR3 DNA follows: TGCGCCAGCAGCTTTTCTAGCGGACTCGCCGGGGAGCTGTTTTTT. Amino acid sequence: CASSFSSGLAGELFF.

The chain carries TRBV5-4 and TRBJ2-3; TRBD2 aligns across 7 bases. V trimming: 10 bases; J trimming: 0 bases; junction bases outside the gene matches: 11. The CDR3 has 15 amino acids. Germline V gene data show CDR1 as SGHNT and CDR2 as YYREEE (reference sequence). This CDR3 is CASGVAGASTDTQYF. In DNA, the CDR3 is TGTGCCTCCGGGGTAGCGGGCGCTAGCACAGATACGCAGTATTTT.

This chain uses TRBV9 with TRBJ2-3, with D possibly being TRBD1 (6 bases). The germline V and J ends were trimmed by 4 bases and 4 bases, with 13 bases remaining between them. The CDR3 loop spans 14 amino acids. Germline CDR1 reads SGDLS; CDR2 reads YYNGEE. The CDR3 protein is CASSPITGPDTQYF. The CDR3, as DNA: TGTGCCAGCAGCCCCATAACAGGGCCAGATACGCAGTATTTT.

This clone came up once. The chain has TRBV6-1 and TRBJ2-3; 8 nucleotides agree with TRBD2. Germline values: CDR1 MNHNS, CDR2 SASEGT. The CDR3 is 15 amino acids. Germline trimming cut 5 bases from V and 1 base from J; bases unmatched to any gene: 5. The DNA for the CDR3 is TGTGCCAGCAGTCTACAAGCGGGAGGCACAGATACGCAGTATTTT. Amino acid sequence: CASSLQAGGTDTQYF.

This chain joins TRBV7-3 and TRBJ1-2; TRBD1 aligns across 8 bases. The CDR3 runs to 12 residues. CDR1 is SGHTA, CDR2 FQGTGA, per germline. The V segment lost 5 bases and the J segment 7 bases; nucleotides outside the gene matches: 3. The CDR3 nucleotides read TGTGCCAGCAGCGCCGGGACAGGTGGCTACACCTTC. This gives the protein CASSAGTGGYTF.

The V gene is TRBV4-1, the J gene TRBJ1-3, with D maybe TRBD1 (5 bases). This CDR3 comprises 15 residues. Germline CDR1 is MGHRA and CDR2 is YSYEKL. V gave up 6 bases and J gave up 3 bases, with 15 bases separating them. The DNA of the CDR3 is TGCGCCAGCAGAAAAGGGGACGAGGGTGGAAACACCATATATTTT. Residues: CASRKGDEGGNTIYF.

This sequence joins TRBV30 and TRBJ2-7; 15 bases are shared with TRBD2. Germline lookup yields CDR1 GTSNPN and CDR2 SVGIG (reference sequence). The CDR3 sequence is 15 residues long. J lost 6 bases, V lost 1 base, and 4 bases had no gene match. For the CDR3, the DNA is TGTGCCTGGAGTGCGGGGACTAGCGGGAGGACCGAGCAGTACTTC. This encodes CAWSAGTSGRTEQYF.

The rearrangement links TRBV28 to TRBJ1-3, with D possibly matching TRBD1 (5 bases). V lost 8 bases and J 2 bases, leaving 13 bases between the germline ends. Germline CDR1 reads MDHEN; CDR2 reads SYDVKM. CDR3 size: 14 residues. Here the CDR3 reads CASSTQGTGNTIYF. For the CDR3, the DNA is TGTGCCAGCTCTACCCAGGGAACTGGAAACACCATATATTTT.

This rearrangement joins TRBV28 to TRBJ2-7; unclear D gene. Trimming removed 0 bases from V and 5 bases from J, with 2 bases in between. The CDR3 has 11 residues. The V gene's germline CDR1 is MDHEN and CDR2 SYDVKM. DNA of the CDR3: TGTGCCAGCAGTTTATGGAACGAGCAGTACTTC. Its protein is CASSLWNEQYF.

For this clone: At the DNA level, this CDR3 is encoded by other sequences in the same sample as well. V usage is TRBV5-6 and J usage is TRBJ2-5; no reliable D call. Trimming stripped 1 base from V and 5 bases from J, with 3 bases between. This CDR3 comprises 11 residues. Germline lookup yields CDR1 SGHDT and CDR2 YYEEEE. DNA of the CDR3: TGTGCCAGCAGCTTGAGCGAGACCCAGTACTTC. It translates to CASSLSETQYF.